This TCR beta chain was recovered during a study of cytomegalovirus exposure and HLA in healthy donors (dated by TCRdb to the late 2010s). Background on the whole study: An earlier analysis of approximately 600 of the donors reported 250 to 300 Gb of sequence data and approximately 110 million unique TCR beta sequences from about 200 million T cells. About 320 gigabases of sequencing data and some 85 million unique TCR sequences were included in an early release covering under 650 HLA-typed donors. Of the roughly 400 genotyped donors, approximately 80% fell in the genetic ancestry cluster associated with self-reported Caucasian donors. The study aimed to test whether signatures of past pathogen exposure could be identified by cataloging public T cell receptors. Using immunosequencing, the study profiled T cell repertoires from around 670 subjects and related those repertoires to cytomegalovirus serostatus. Besides the first cohort of some 670 subjects, a separate validation cohort made up of roughly 120 different subjects was used. To predict cytomegalovirus infection status, the study combined high-throughput TCR immunosequencing, statistical association of individual TCRs with disease status, and machine learning. A later analysis re-analyzed previously published TCR beta repertoires from 666 donors and added high-resolution HLA genotyping to study TCR occurrence patterns. Rather than using new phenotypic data, the later analysis identified candidate immune exposures from TCR beta sequences and from how often those sequences occurred across donors. To decide whether each TCR beta V gene segment behaved as functional or pseudogenic, an earlier analysis of 587 of the donors relied on high-throughput TCR beta sequencing. Donor age, sex, ethnicity and CMV serostatus were compiled alongside the repertoire data. A later genetic analysis took genome-wide SNP genotypes for about three fifths of the roughly 670 donors and used that subset as a discovery cohort. All discovery cohort repertoires had been generated on a single sequencing platform. HLA typing included class I and class II loci at four-digit resolution. Typing coverage varied by locus: roughly 620-640 donors for A, B, C, DRB1 and DQB1; 522 for DQA1; more than 600 for DPA1; 450 to 480 for DPB1. Four to six DR-DQ haplotypes were handled as single units for association and clustering, since linkage in the cohort was strong. Across some 400 genotyped donors of the cohort, an average of 235,054 unique TCR beta nucleotide sequences per donor were sequenced, and approximately 19% of those sequences were non-productive.

The CDR3 holds 11 amino acids from the cysteine to the phenylalanine. CDR3 DNA is the only sequence kept; it has 33 bases, read in frame from the first base. V loses 4 bases, J loses 4 bases, and the germline ends lie 5 bases apart. Sequences SGHRS (CDR1) and YFSETQ (CDR2) are obtained from the germline V gene. Of note for this clone: Its antigen remains undetermined. The sample holds no much larger clone one base away, and base qualities are not on file.

To prepare the library, the immunoSEQ multiplex PCR assay was applied. For the multiplex PCR, a mixture combining 60 forward primers for TCR Vbeta segments and 13 reverse primers for TCR Jbeta segments was used. Amplification of the CDR3 region of rearranged TCR beta genes was performed with a multiplex PCR assay on genomic DNA. The Illumina HiSeq System was used to sequence the amplified TCR beta libraries as 87-base-pair reads. Under the source paper's analysis protocol: A later analysis tallied around 82 million unique TCR beta chains across the 666 repertoires, and about 12 million of those chains were shared by two or more donors. Raw reads were error-corrected and collapsed into unique sequences with a nearest-neighbor algorithm that merged closely related sequences to remove PCR and sequencing errors. CDR3 sequences were aligned to IMGT reference sequences to assign V, D and J gene segments. Each retained sequence needed at least a six-nucleotide match to both a V gene segment and a J gene segment. A rearrangement counted as productive if the CDR3 had no stop codons and remained in frame with V and J, and every other rearrangement counted as non-productive. Following IMGT convention, CDR3 was defined as the stretch from the second conserved V-encoded cysteine up to the conserved J-encoded phenylalanine. The earlier analysis of about 610 of the donors excluded any sequence lacking an unambiguous match to a single V gene segment. In an earlier analysis of 500 to 750 of the donors, V segments were called functional above 56.7% productive rearrangements and were called segregating when the between-donor standard deviation exceeded 5%. A statistical classification framework was built for diagnosing cytomegalovirus status from the catalog of TCR beta chain sequences. V and J gene assignment, in a later analysis, came from comparing TCR nucleotide sequences with IMGT/GENE-DB human TR gene sequences. A later analysis assigned CDR3 sequences and most-parsimonious VDJ recombination scenarios with the TCRdist pipeline. A later analysis defined each TCR beta chain by its CDR3 amino acid sequence plus V-gene family, and excluded reads lacking a unique V-gene family. In a later analysis, 500 to 650 highly shared, low-generation-probability nucleotide sequences were removed to address suspected cross-contamination and a sequencing artifact. In a later analysis, a clonal expansion index was calculated for each public chain from normalized within-repertoire ranks of inferred template counts. In a later analysis, generation probabilities were computed with a VDJ recombination model fitted to out-of-frame rearrangements, and the resulting probabilities were checked against IGoR. In a later analysis, TCR-TCR, TCR-HLA and TCR-CMV co-occurrence was scored with hypergeometric tests, and a repertoire-size bias correction was applied to TCR pairs. To estimate false discovery rates, a later analysis permuted the HLA or CMV assignments 20 times. In a later analysis, co-occurring TCRs were grouped with DBSCAN, and TCRdist sequence similarity was added when clustering was performed within HLA-allele-positive subsets. Repertoires with fewer than 30,000 or more than 120,000 public chains, plus five repertoires with anomalous nucleotide sharing, were excluded from co-occurrence clustering. Imported from immuneACCESS, the table was reduced by TCRdb to in-frame sequences with V and J called. These copies leave out some clones; in studies compared against another copy, an unresolved V gene accounts for under half, and the cause of the remainder is not known. The V and J calls and clone size come from that table; D and trimming were worked out from the DNA. The sample records 150,000 to 200,000 clones, around 80% of which are singletons. The ten most abundant clones make up around 7.7% of the sample.

General conclusions and limits of the study: When HLA alleles, especially DR and DQ, strongly co-occurred, attributing TCR associations to individual alleles was difficult. Because some donors lacked HLA typing at each locus, the association tests relied only on the typed subset. Compared with equally common non-associated chains, HLA-associated TCR beta chains in a later analysis were more clonally expanded and had lower generation probabilities. In an earlier analysis of fewer than 700 of the donors, most TCR beta V segments appeared in productive rearrangements about 87% or about 30% of the time, broadly matching IMGT annotations. A later analysis reported that several top co-occurrence clusters appeared linked to parvovirus B19, influenza, CMV and Epstein-Barr virus. The authors suggested that the approach could potentially be extended to other disease states and immunological phenotypes. In the study, some 180 TCR beta chains were listed as associated with cytomegalovirus. A further reported finding was that TCR beta sequences accurately predicted the HLA-A and HLA-B alleles for most subjects in the first cohort. CMV serostatus was the only immune exposure information available for the cohort. According to a later analysis, most CMV-associated TCR beta chains appeared to be HLA-restricted, and the HLA associations seemed to be driven largely by CMV exposure. Linkage disequilibrium might explain the correlated functional status among segregating V segments, but an unknown experimental factor could not be ruled out. Across donors, most TCR sequences were observed very rarely, whereas some public TCRs were present in many individuals. The cohort was sequenced for TCR beta chains only, and without alpha or paired-chain data the features that could be detected were limited. A group of highly shared sequence variants was considered likely to be a technical artifact of the sequencing pipeline. Compared with the roughly 700-donor mean, donors in an Asian-associated ancestry cluster had fewer N-insertions in productive TCRs, according to a later genetic analysis. In a later analysis, the rate of TCR association differed among HLA loci, with DRB1 alleles having the most associated TCRs and HLA-C alleles having the fewest. A later analysis associated approximately 17,000 TCR beta sequences with specific HLA alleles at a false discovery rate of 0.05. A later genetic analysis associated a missense DCLRE1C variant with V-gene and J-gene trimming of TCR beta chains, and an independent cohort replicated the association. The 87-base-pair reads could not distinguish some IMGT-functional V segments, including TRBV6-2 and TRBV6-3, so those segments were excluded. Roughly uniform sequencing depth across donors was assumed in presence/absence analyses, although this assumption may not hold. In vitro tests confirmed that a few of the cytomegalovirus-associated TCR beta chains recognize cytomegalovirus antigens. The earlier analysis of almost 600 of the donors excluded approximately 15 rarely observed V segments, including chromosome 9 orphons, because counts were too low. The classifier was reported to diagnose cytomegalovirus status with high specificity and sensitivity in both the original and validation cohorts.

The cohort was made up of roughly 670 healthy bone marrow donors. Cohort members were all nominally healthy when sampled, although unrecorded immune exposures were likely present. The donor tested CMV seropositive and was one of the 289 seropositive cohort members. A peripheral blood sample was collected from each donor, and TCR beta sequencing was performed on peripheral blood mononuclear cells. Genomic DNA extraction from the blood cell samples was performed with the Qiagen DNeasy Blood Extraction Kit. Here the chain combines TRBV5-1 and TRBJ2-5; the D gene cannot be resolved reliably. The clonotype comes from a woman in her thirties or forties in good health and CMV-seropositive. Sequencing was done on a sample of PBMCs. The DNA sequence is given as TGCGCCAGCAGCCTGAGAGAGACCCAGTACTTC. This translates into CASSLRETQYF.